This T cell receptor beta chain was sequenced for a study of T-cell memory formation after mild COVID-19. Study overall: The two donors had largely donor-specific TCR clusters. Overall study results and limits: Among contracting clones, CD4+ were mainly CM/EM and CD8+ enriched in EMRA.

Germline V gene lookup returns CDR1 SGHAT and CDR2 FQNNGV. The length of the CDR3 is 19 residues. The V gene lost 3 bases and the J gene lost 2 bases, with 24 bases spanning the gap. This clonotype was seen at least ten times. What it recognizes is unknown. 5'RACE primed at constant segments yielded TCR alpha and TCR beta cDNA libraries bearing sample barcodes and UMIs. In TCRdb, the 5' RACE reads were re-called with MiXCR into one record per CDR3 protein. Counted here are approximately 260,000 distinct CDR3 sequences, about a sixth occurring once; the ten biggest clones make up more than 20%. The sequence was collected from a young man who had mild COVID-19 (a few samples of this study predate the infection). Cell type and time point are not known. The chain employs TRBV11-2 and TRBJ2-3; perhaps TRBD1 as D (6 bases). The sequenced sample was PBMCs or a T cell subset sorted from them (not recorded which). CDR3 sequence (DNA): TGTGCCAGCAGCTTCCCCGAGCAAGGGGGTCGCGCATACACAGATACGCAGTATTTT. This gives the protein CASSFPEQGGRAYTDTQYF.